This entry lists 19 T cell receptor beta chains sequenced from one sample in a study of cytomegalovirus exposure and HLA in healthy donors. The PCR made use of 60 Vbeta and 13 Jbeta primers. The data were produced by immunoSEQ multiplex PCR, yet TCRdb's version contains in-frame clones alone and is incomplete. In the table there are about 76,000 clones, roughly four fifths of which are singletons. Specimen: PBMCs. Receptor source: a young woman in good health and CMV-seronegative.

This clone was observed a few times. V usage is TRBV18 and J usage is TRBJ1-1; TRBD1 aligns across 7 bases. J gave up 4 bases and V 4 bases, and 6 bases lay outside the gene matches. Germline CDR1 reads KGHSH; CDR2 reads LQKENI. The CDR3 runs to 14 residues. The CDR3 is CASSQSTGRTEAFF. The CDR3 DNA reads TGTGCCAGCTCACAGTCGACAGGGCGCACTGAAGCTTTCTTT.

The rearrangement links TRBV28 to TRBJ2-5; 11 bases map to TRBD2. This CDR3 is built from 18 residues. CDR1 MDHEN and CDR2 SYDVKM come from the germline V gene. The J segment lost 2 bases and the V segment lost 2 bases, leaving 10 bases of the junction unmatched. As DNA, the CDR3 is TGTGCCAGCAGTTTAGTGGGGACTAGCGGAATCAATCAAGAGACCCAGTACTTC. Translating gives CASSLVGTSGINQETQYF.

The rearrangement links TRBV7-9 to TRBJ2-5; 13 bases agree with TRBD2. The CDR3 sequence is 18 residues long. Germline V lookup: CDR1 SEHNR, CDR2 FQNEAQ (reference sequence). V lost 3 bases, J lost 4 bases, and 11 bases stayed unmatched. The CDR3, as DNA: TGTGCCAGCAGCTTGAGGACTAGCGGGAGTCTCCAGGGAGAGACCCAGTACTTC. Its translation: CASSLRTSGSLQGETQYF. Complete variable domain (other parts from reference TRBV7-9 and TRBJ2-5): DTGVSQNPRHKITKRGQNVTFRCDPISEHNRLYWYRQTLGQGPEFLTYFQNEAQLEKSRLLSDRFSAERPKGSFSTLEIQRTEQGDSAMYLCASSLRTSGSLQGETQYFGPGTRLLVL.

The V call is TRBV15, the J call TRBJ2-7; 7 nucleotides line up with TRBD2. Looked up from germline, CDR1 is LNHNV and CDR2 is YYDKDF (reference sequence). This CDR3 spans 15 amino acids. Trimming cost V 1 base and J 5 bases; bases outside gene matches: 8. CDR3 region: CATSRGKWGGDEQYF. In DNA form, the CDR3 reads TGTGCCACCAGCAGAGGGAAATGGGGGGGAGACGAGCAGTACTTC.

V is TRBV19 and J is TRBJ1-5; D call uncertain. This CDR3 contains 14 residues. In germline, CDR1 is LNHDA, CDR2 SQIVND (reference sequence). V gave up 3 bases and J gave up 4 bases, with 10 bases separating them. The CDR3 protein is CASSIFFANQPQHF. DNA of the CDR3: TGTGCCAGTAGTATCTTTTTTGCGAATCAGCCCCAGCATTTT. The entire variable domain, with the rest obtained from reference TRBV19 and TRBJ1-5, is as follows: DGGITQSPKYLFRKEGQNVTLSCEQNLNHDAMYWYRQDPGQGLRLIYYSQIVNDFQKGDIAEGYSVSREKKESFPLTVTSAQKNPTAFYLCASSIFFANQPQHFGDGTRLSIL.

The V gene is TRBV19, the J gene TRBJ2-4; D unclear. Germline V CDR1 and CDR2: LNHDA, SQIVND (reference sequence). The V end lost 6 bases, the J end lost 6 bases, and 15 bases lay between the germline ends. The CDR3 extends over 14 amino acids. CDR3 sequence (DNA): TGTGCCAGTAGCCTGAATGGGCGTGGAAACATTCAGTACTTC. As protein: CASSLNGRGNIQYF.

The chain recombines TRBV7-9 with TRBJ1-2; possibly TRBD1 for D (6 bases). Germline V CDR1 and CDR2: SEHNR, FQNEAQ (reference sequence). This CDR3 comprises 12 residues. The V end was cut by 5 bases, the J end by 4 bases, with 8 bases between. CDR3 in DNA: TGTGCCAGCAGCCAGGACAGCTATGGCTACACCTTC. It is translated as CASSQDSYGYTF.

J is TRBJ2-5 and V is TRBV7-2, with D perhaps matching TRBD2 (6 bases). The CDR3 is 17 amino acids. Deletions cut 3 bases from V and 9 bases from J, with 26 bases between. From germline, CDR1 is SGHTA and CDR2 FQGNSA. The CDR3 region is CASSFSPGSRVKRAQYF. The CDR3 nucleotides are TGTGCCAGCAGCTTTAGCCCCGGGTCCAGGGTAAAGCGGGCCCAGTACTTC. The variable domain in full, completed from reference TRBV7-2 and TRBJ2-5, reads GAGVSQSPSNKVTEKGKDVELRCDPISGHTALYWYRQSLGQGLEFLIYFQGNSAPDKSGLPSDRFSAERTGGSVSTLTIQRTQQEDSAVYLCASSFSPGSRVKRAQYFGPGTRLLVL.

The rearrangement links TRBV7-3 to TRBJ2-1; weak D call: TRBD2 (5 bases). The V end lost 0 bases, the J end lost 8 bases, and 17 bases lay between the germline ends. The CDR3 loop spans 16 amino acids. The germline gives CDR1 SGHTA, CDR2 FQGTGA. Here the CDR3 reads CASSLTHALEGHEQFF. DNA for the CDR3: TGTGCCAGCAGCTTAACGCACGCCTTAGAGGGCCATGAGCAGTTCTTC.

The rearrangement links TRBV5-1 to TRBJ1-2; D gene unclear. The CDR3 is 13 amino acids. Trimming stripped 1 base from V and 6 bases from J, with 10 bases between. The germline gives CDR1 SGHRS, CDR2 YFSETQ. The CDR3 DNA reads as TGCGCCAGCAGCTTGAATTTCGGGGATGGCTACACCTTC. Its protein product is CASSLNFGDGYTF.

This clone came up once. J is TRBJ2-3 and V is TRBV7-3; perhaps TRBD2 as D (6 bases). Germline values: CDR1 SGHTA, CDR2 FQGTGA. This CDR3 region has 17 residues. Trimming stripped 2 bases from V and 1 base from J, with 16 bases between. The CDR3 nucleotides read TGTGCCAGCAGCTTACGTCGACCGGGAGAGGGCACAGATACGCAGTATTTT. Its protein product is CASSLRRPGEGTDTQYF.

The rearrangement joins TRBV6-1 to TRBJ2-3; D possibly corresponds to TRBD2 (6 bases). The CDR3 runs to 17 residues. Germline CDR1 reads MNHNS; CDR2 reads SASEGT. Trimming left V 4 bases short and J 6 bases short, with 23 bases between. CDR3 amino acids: CASSALGLTLGGDTQYF. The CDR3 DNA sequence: TGTGCCAGCAGTGCTTTGGGACTTACACTTGGGGGGGATACGCAGTATTTT.

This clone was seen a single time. The CDR3 protein is CASSVEGGQRNTEAFF. For the CDR3, the DNA is TGTGCCAGCAGCGTAGAGGGGGGACAGAGGAACACTGAAGCTTTCTTT. The J gene is TRBJ1-1, the V gene TRBV9; 7 bases map to TRBD1. The V gene end was trimmed by 0 bases and the J gene end by 1 base; junction bases not matched to a gene: 6. The CDR3 is 16 residues long. Per the germline V gene, CDR1 is SGDLS and CDR2 is YYNGEE.

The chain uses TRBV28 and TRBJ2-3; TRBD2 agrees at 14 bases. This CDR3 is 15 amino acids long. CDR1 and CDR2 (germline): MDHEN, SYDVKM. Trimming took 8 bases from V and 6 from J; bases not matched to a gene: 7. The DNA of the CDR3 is TGTGCCAGCTCCAGACTAGCGGGAGGGGGCGATACGCAGTATTTT. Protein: CASSRLAGGGDTQYF.

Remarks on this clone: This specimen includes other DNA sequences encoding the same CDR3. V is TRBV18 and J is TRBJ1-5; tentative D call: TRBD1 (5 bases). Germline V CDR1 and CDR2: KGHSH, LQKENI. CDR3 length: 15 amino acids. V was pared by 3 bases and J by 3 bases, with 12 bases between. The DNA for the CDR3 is TGTGCCAGCTCACCGCTGCGGGGGTCCAATCAGCCCCAGCATTTT. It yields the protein CASSPLRGSNQPQHF.

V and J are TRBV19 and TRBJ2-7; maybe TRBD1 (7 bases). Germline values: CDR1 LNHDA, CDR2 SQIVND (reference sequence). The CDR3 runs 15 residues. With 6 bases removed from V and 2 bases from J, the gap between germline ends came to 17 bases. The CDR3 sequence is CASSPGGGLAYEQYF. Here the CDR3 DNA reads TGTGCCAGTAGCCCCGGAGGGGGCTTGGCCTACGAGCAGTACTTC.

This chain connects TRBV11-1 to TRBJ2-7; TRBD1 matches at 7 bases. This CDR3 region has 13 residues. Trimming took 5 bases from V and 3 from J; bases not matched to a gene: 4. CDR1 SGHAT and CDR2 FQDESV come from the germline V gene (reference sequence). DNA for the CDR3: TGTGCCAGCAGCCGGGACAGAAACTACGAGCAGTACTTC. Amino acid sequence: CASSRDRNYEQYF.

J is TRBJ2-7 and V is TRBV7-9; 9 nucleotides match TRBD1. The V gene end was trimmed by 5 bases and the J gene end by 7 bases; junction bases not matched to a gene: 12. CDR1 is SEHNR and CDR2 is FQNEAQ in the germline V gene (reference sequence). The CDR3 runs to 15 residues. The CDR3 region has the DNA TGTGCCAGCAGCATCCGGGACAGGGCCCCCTCGGAGCAGTACTTC. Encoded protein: CASSIRDRAPSEQYF.

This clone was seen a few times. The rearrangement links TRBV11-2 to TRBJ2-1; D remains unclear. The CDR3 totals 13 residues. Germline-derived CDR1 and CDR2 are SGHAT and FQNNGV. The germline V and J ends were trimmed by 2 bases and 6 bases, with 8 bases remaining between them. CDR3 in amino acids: CASSLTTANEQFF. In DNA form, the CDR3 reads TGTGCCAGCAGCTTAACGACTGCCAATGAGCAGTTCTTC. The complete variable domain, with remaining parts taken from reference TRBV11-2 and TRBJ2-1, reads EAGVAQSPRYKIIEKRQSVAFWCNPISGHATLYWYQQILGQGPKLLIQFQNNGVVDDSQLPKDRFSAERLKGVDSTLKIQPAKLEDSAVYLCASSLTTANEQFFGPGTRLTVL.